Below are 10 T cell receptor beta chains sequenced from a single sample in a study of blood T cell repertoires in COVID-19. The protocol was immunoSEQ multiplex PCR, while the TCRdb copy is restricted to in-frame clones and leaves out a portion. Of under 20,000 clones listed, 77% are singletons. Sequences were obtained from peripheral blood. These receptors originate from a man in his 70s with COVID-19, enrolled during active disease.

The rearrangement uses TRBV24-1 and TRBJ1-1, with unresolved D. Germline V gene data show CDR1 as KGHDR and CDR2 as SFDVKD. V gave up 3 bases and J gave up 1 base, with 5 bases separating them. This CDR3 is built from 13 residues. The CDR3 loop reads CATSDTENTEAFF. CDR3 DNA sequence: TGTGCCACCAGTGATACAGAGAACACTGAAGCTTTCTTT.

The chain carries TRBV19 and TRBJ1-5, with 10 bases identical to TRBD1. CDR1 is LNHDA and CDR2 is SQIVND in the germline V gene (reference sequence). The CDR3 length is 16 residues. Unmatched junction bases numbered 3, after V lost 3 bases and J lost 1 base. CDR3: CASSILDRGSNQPQHF. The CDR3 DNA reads TGTGCCAGTAGTATTCTGGACAGGGGGAGCAATCAGCCCCAGCATTTT.

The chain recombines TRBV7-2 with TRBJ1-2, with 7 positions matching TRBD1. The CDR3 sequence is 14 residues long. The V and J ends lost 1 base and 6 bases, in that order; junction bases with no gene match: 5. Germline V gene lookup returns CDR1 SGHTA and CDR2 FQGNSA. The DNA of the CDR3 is TGTGCCAGCAGCTTAGTATACAGGGGTAATGGCTACACCTTC. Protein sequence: CASSLVYRGNGYTF.

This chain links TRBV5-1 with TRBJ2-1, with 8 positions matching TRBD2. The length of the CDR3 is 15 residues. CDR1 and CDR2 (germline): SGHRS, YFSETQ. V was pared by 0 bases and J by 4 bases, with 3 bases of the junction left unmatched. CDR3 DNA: TGCGCCAGCAGCTTGGGGGCGGGAGGTTACAATGAGCAGTTCTTC. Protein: CASSLGAGGYNEQFF.

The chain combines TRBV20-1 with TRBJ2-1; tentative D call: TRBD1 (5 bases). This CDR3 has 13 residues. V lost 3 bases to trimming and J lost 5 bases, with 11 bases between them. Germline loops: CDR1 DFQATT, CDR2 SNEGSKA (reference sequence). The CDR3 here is CSASRGTNNEQFF. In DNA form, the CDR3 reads TGCAGTGCTAGTAGGGGAACCAACAATGAGCAGTTCTTC.

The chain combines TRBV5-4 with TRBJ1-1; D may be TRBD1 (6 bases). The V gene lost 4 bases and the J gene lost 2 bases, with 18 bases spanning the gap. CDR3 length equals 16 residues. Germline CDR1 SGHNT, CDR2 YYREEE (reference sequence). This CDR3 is CASSQQKLQGNTEAFF. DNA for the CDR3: TGTGCCAGCAGCCAGCAGAAACTACAGGGTAACACTGAAGCTTTCTTT.

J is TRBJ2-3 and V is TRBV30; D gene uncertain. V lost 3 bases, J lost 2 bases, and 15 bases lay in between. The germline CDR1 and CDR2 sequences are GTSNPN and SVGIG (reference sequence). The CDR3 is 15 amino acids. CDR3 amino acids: CAWRVVDLITDTQYF. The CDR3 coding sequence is TGTGCCTGGAGAGTCGTTGACTTAATCACAGATACGCAGTATTTT.

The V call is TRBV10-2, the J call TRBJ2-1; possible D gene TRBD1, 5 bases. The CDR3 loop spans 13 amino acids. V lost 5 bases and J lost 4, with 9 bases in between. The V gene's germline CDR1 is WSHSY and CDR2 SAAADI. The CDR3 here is CASSPGQYNEQFF. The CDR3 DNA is TGCGCCAGCAGTCCAGGGCAGTACAATGAGCAGTTCTTC.

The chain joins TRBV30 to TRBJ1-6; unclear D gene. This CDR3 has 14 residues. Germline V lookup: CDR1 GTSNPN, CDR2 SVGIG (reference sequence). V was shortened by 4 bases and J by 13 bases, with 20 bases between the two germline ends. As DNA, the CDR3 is TGTGCCTGGACCATAGAGGAGGGTCACAATCCCCTCCACTTT. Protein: CAWTIEEGHNPLHF. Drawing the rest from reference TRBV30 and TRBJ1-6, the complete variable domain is SQTIHQWPATLVQPVGSPLSLECTVEGTSNPNLYWYRQAAGRGLQLLFYSVGIGQISSEVPQNLSASRPQDRQFILSSKKLLLSDSGFYLCAWTIEEGHNPLHFGNGTRLTVT.

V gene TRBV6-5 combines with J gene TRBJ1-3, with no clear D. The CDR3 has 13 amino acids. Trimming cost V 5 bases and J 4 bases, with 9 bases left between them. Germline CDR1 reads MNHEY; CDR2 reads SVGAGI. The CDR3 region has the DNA TGTGCCAGCAGTATCCTAGCAGGAAACACCATATATTTT. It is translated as CASSILAGNTIYF.